This T cell receptor (beta chain) was sequenced in a study of neurological immune-mediated disorders. This sample's time point: longitudinal time-point 1 (baseline). Source material was 2 million unsorted PBMCs, stored at -80 °C in RNAlater. The team produced cDNA through 5'RACE using 10-nucleotide random UMIs. Every sequencing run gave over 190 million TCR-beta sequences, taken from 15-18 subjects. TCRdb re-called the 5' RACE reads with MiXCR, one entry per CDR3 protein. The sample lists some 60,000 distinct CDR3 sequences, around 10% seen once, with about 6.6% in the top ten. This clonotype has ten or more counts. Sequenced sample: PBMCs. This TCR was recovered from a male donor with HTLV-1-associated myelopathy (HAM/TSP).

The CDR3 sequence is CASSLDGNRGRGYGYTF. DNA for the CDR3: TGCGCCAGCAGCTTGGACGGAAACAGGGGGAGGGGATATGGCTACACCTTC. The V gene is TRBV5-1, the J gene TRBJ1-2; TRBD1 aligns across 8 bases. The CDR3 sequence is 17 residues long. Per the germline V gene, CDR1 is SGHRS and CDR2 is YFSETQ. Unmatched junction bases numbered 12, after V lost 0 bases and J lost 5 bases.